This record concerns one T cell receptor beta chain sequence. Its antigen is currently unknown. The data originate from a study of memory CD4+ T cells and cytomegalovirus serostatus. As for the study in general: Healthy Belgian adult donors included several CMV-positive and some 24 CMV-negative people.

Study-wide results and caveats: Suggested: most of the CMV-linked TCR signature lies in CD4+ memory cells.

Trimming removed 4 bases from V and 5 bases from J, with 22 bases in between. The length of the CDR3 is 17 residues. CDR1 and CDR2 from the germline V gene are MNHEY and SMNVEV (reference sequence). This table comes from immunoSEQ multiplex PCR, and its TCRdb copy is limited to in-frame clones, with some not included. Altogether around 53,000 clones are present, around 83% being singletons, with the ten largest covering about 1.3%. The sort gate was single viable CD3+CD4+CD8-CD45RO+ cells for memory CD4+ T cells. The TCR comes from an adult in good health and CMV-seropositive. This rearrangement joins TRBV27 to TRBJ2-3, with no clear D. The sequenced sample was memory CD4+ T cells from blood. The CDR3 coding sequence is TGTGCCAGCAGTTCTTTCCTACCCCCCGCTAGTCTAGATACGCAGTATTTT. Translated: CASSSFLPPASLDTQYF.